This TCR beta chain was observed in a study of early T cells in non-severe SARS-CoV-2 infection. The table lists this clonotype with many counts. V shed 4 bases and J shed 3 bases, with 10 bases lying between them. This CDR3 spans 14 amino acids. Germline CDR1 SEHNR, CDR2 FQNEAQ (reference sequence). Each CDR3 protein gets one entry after TCRdb re-called the 5' RACE reads with MiXCR. Of 35,000 to 55,000 distinct CDR3 sequences in the sample, roughly 12% are singletons; the top ten hold roughly 22%. This clonotype was obtained from an adult who was a healthcare worker with PCR-confirmed SARS-CoV-2 infection or an uninfected control (not recorded which). Sequencing used whole blood. The rearrangement uses TRBV7-9 and TRBJ1-5; D call uncertain. CDR3 protein: CASSSPGNNQPQHF. DNA for the CDR3: TGTGCCAGCAGCTCCCCCGGGAACAATCAGCCCCAGCATTTT. Using reference TRBV7-9 and TRBJ1-5 for the parts outside the CDR3, the full variable domain is DTGVSQNPRHKITKRGQNVTFRCDPISEHNRLYWYRQTLGQGPEFLTYFQNEAQLEKSRLLSDRFSAERPKGSFSTLEIQRTEQGDSAMYLCASSSPGNNQPQHFGDGTRLSIL.